These T cell receptor beta chains were read from a single sample in a study of CD8 T cells in Susac syndrome. TCRdb re-called the immunoSEQ multiplex PCR reads through MiXCR, storing one row per CDR3 protein. Counted here are under 200,000 distinct CDR3 sequences, roughly 91% occurring once; the ten biggest clones make up 0.085% to 0.1%. The sequenced sample was CD4+ T cells from PBMCs. These receptors all come from a human donor with Susac syndrome. CDR3s include the opening cysteine and the closing phenylalanine or tryptophan. D genes are given only for firm matches. Not all rows give a size; the values are once, few, many and, for expanded clones, a class.

.,TRBV30,TRBJ1-3,.,TGTGCCTGGGAAGCAACAGGAGGAAACACCATATATTTT,CAWEATGGNTIYF
.,TRBV5-4,TRBJ2-5,TRBD2,TGTGCCAGCAGCCCAGGACTAGCGGGAGGGCCAGAGACCCAGTACTTC,CASSPGLAGGPETQYF
.,TRBV28,TRBJ1-5,.,TGTGCCAGCAGTTTACCAGGGACTCGTAATCAGCCCCAGCATTTT,CASSLPGTRNQPQHF
.,TRBV6-5,TRBJ1-1,.,TGTGCCACCCGGAAGGGCATCGCTAACACTGAAGCTTTCTTT,CATRKGIANTEAFF
few,TRBV12-3/TRBV12-4,TRBJ1-1,.,TGTGCCAGCAGTCAACAGGGCACTGAAGCTTTCTTT,CASSQQGTEAFF
.,TRBV12-3/TRBV12-4,TRBJ1-4,.,TGTGCCAGCAGTTTCGGAGACAGATCAAATGAAAAACTGTTTTTT,CASSFGDRSNEKLFF
.,TRBV5-8,TRBJ2-2,.,TGTGCCAGCAGCTTGTTCGTCGGGGAGCTGTTTTTT,CASSLFVGELFF
.,TRBV2,TRBJ2-1,.,TGTGCCAGCAGTGTAAGAGGGTACAATGAGCAGTTCTTC,CASSVRGYNEQFF
.,TRBV7-3,TRBJ2-5,.,TGTGCCAGCAGCTCTACCGGACAGAGGGGGGAGACCCAGTACTTC,CASSSTGQRGETQYF
.,TRBV5-1,TRBJ2-1,.,TGCGCCAGCAGCTTGGCCCGGGTCTCGGGCAATGAGCAGTTCTTC,CASSLARVSGNEQFF
.,TRBV5-1,TRBJ2-7,.,TGCGCCAGCAGCTCAGGGGGGTTCGGCGAGCAGTACTTC,CASSSGGFGEQYF
.,TRBV7-2,TRBJ2-7,.,TGTGCCAGCAGTTTGACAATGACCTACGAGCAGTACTTC,CASSLTMTYEQYF
few,TRBV6-1,TRBJ2-4,TRBD2,TGTGCCAGCAGGGGATCCGGGGGGGAAGACATTCAGTACTTC,CASRGSGGEDIQYF
.,TRBV27,TRBJ2-5,TRBD2,TGTGCCAGCAGATATAGCGGGGGGGCAACAGAGACCCAGTACTTC,CASRYSGGATETQYF
.,TRBV6-4,TRBJ2-2,.,TGTGCCAGCAGTGACCCGAACACCGGGGAGCTGTTTTTT,CASSDPNTGELFF
.,TRBV30,TRBJ2-3,.,TGTGCCTGGAGTGTAAGCGGAGATACGCAGTATTTT,CAWSVSGDTQYF
.,TRBV7-9,TRBJ1-2,.,TGTGCCAGCAGCTTAGCGACATCGGTCCGTTATGATGGCTACACCTTC,CASSLATSVRYDGYTF
.,TRBV5-1,TRBJ2-1,TRBD2,TGCGCCAGCGCCAGGACTAGCGGGGGTAATGAGCAGTTCTTC,CASARTSGGNEQFF
.,TRBV27,TRBJ2-5,.,TGTGCCAGCAGTTTACGTCGGGAAGGAGAGACCCAGTACTTC,CASSLRREGETQYF
.,TRBV20-1,TRBJ2-7,TRBD2,TGCAGTGCTGCCACCCGGCGGGGGGCTTGGTACGAGCAGTACTTC,CSAATRRGAWYEQYF
.,TRBV27,TRBJ1-1,.,TGTGCCAGCAGTTATTGGGACCGGGGGGGCGAAGCTTTCTTT,CASSYWDRGGEAFF
.,TRBV18,TRBJ2-7,.,TGTGCCAGCTCACCACCAGAAAGCGGCGAGCAGTACTTC,CASSPPESGEQYF
.,TRBV28,TRBJ1-2,TRBD1,TGTGCCAGCAGTTCGCTGGGGACAGGGGACAATGGCTACACCTTC,CASSSLGTGDNGYTF
.,TRBV13,TRBJ1-2,TRBD1,TGTGCCAGCAGCTCACAGGGGCTCTATGGCTACACCTTC,CASSSQGLYGYTF
.,TRBV5-1,TRBJ2-1,.,TGCGCCAGCAGCTTGGCCGGAGCGTTCTCCTACAATGAGCAGTTCTTC,CASSLAGAFSYNEQFF
.,TRBV7-9,TRBJ2-7,.,TGTGCCAGCAGCTTTAGCACAGGTATCTCCTACGAGCAGTACTTC,CASSFSTGISYEQYF
.,TRBV30,TRBJ1-5,TRBD1,TGTGCCTGGGAAGAGGGGGCGGCGGGCAATCAGCCCCAGCATTTT,CAWEEGAAGNQPQHF
.,TRBV30,TRBJ1-2,.,TGTGCCTACGGACAGTCTGGCTACACCTTC,CAYGQSGYTF
few,TRBV4-1,TRBJ1-2,.,TGCGCCAGCAGCCGAGACAGTAACTATGGCTACACCTTC,CASSRDSNYGYTF